This TCR beta chain was captured by sequencing in a study of shared clonotypes between healthy human individuals. Study-wide findings and caveats: Naive subsets generally had larger estimated richness than memory subsets. For naive CD4 cells, 4% to 6% of clonotypes were shared across a handful of donors.

CD45RO-negative, CCR7-positively selected cells formed the naive CD8 fraction, excluding terminally differentiated effector memory CD45RA+ cells. Free of recent acute infections or vaccinations, the donors were healthy HIV-negative adults. Per the original methods: Filtering differed since immunoSEQ provided only junctions, with no quality scores. Sequenced by immunoSEQ multiplex PCR; TCRdb stores in-frame clones only, minus some. For V, J and clone size, that table is used; D and trimming come from the DNA. The table records around 610,000 clones, approximately 96% of them present only once. A note on this clone: Its antigen remains unknown.

V lost 0 bases, J lost 2 bases, and 16 bases lay in between. This CDR3 contains 17 residues. The rearrangement joins TRBV23-1 to TRBJ1-2; TRBD1 might be the D (5 bases). TRBV23-1 is flagged as an ORF with uncertain function. The source material was naive CD8+ T cells sorted from blood. The source of this sequence is a woman aged 25 to 39 in good health. The CDR3, as DNA: TGCGCCAGCAGTCAATCTGACGTTCCAGGGCCAAACTATGGCTACACCTTC. Translating gives CASSQSDVPGPNYGYTF.